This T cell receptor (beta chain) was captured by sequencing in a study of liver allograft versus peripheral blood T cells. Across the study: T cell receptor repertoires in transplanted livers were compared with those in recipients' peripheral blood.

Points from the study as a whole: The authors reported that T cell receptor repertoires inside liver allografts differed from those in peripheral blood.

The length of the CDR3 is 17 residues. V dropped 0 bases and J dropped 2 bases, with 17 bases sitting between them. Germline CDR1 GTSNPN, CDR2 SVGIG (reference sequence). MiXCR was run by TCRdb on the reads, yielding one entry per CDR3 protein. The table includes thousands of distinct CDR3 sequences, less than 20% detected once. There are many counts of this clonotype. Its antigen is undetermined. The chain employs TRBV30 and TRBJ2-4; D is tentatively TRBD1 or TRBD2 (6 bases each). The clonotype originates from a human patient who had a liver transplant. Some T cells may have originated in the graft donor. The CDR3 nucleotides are TGTGCCTGGAGTGTACAGACGGGGGCTGCAACCAAAAACATTCAGTACTTC. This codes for CAWSVQTGAATKNIQYF.